The sequence of this TCR beta chain was determined in a study of spatial heterogeneity in lung cancer (dated by TCRdb to about 2019). General notes on the study: Beta-chain transcripts were consistently detected in greater numbers than alpha-chain transcripts, which likely reflects a higher abundance of beta-chain transcripts. In tumor regions, TCR transcript counts showed a strong correlation with a T cell transcriptional module score derived from matched bulk RNA-seq. In the raw uncorrected reads, each unique combination of TCR and UMI appeared more than ten times on average. In non-small cell lung cancer, the study made a quantitative comparison of TCR alpha and beta repertoires among multiple tumor regions, matched nontumor lung and blood. The study linked features of the TCR repertoire to counts of nonsynonymous mutations, which were determined by whole-exome sequencing of tumor tissue. At surgery, both alpha and beta chains were TCR-sequenced in 220 tumor regions, about 64 matched nontumor lung samples and a few dozen PBMC samples. What the authors observed across the whole study: Confirming at a functional level the hypothesis that regional TCRs recognize regional mutations was considered to require additional single-cell paired TCR alpha and beta sequencing. A correlation was observed between the number of expanded intratumoral alpha and beta TCRs and the tumor nonsynonymous mutation count. TCR-seq coverage of tumor T cells was estimated to be only about 7% for alpha chains and approximately 12% for beta chains. Counts of ubiquitous and regional expanded TCRs were found to correlate with counts of ubiquitous and regional nonsynonymous mutations, respectively.

The label giving this sample's time point can be read as: sample taken at primary tumor resection. The donors were some 76 patients from the lung TRACERx cohort who had early-stage, untreated non-small cell lung cancer. For TCR sequencing, whole RNA was extracted from tumor and nontumor lung tissue, or from cryopreserved PBMC samples, and no cell sorting was done. Only patients with enough RNA available from two or more tumor regions were chosen for TCR sequencing. Before being selected, tumor and adjacent nontumor lung specimens were reviewed by a lung pathologist. This clonotype was seen repeatedly, ten times or more. What this receptor recognizes is not known. No per-base quality is available; no much larger clone lies one base away. The library was made by 5' RACE. The sequencer listed for this sample is NextSeq 500. In the TCR library protocol, a unique molecular identifier was attached to each TCR cDNA molecule so that PCR and sequencing errors could be corrected. In the original analysis: Decombinator tools were used for TCR identification, UMI-based error correction and CDR3 extraction. Expanded TCRs were defined as those above a frequency of 2 per 1,000, corresponding to the top 1% of the tumor frequency distribution. Expanded tumor TCRs statistically deemed absent (corrected P<0.05) from at least one tumor region were classed as regional, and all other expanded tumor TCRs were classed as ubiquitous. Rényi diversity was computed with the R vegan package after subsampling each repertoire 100 times to 5,000 TCRs. CDR3 similarity networks were built from amino acid triplet string-kernel similarity, connecting CDR3s with pairwise similarity above 0.82. Using fastp trimming at Q25 and MiXCR clonotype assembly, TCRdb reanalyzed the public sequencing data and kept in-frame beta chains. Every distinct CDR3 protein forms one entry, paired with its most common genes and DNA. What appears here as the V and J calls and clone size reflects TCRdb's work, not the paper's. The sample includes some 100,000 distinct CDR3 sequences, with about 4.6% observed a single time. 21% of the sample rests with the top ten.

Spanning cysteine to phenylalanine, the CDR3 consists of 16 amino acids. Only the CDR3 DNA stays, 48 bases, in frame from base 1. Via the germline V gene, CDR1 is MNHEY and CDR2 SVGAGI. A distance of 10 bases separates the germline ends of V and J, which lose 3 bases and 1 base respectively. The rearranged segments are TRBV6-5 and TRBJ2-6; the best D guess is TRBD2, with 6 bases matching. This TCR came from a male donor with early-stage non-small cell lung cancer. The sequencing used lung tumor tissue, collected at surgery. This receptor carries the CDR3 CASSYIGGSGANVLTF. The sequenced DNA: TGTGCCAGCAGTTATATCGGGGGTTCTGGGGCCAACGTCCTGACTTTC.